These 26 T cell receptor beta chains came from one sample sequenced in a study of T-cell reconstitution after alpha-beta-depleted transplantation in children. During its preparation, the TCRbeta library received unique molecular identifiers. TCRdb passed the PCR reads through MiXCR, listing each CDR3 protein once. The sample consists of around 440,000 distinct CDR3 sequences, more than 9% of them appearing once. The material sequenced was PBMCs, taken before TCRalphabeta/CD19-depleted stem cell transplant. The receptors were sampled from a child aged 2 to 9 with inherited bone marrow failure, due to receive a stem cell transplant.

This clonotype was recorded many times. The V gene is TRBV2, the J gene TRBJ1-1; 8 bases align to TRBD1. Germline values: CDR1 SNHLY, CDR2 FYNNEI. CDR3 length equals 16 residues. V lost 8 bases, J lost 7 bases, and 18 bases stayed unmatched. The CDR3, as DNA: TGTGCCAGCGCCGGCGGACAGGGATTAACTCGGGATGAAGCTTTCTTT. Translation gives CASAGGQGLTRDEAFF. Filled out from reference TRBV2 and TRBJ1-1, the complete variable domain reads EPEVTQTPSHQVTQMGQEVILRCVPISNHLYFYWYRQILGQKVEFLVSFYNNEISEKSEIFDDQFSVERPDGSNFTLKIRSTKLEDSAMYFCASAGGQGLTRDEAFFGQGTRLTVV.

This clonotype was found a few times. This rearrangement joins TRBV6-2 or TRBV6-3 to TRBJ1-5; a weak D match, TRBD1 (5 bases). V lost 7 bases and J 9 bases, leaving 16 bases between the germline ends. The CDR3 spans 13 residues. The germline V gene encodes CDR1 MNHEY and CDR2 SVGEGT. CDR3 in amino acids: CASTYTGVVPQHF. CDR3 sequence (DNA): TGTGCCAGCACCTACACGGGGGTGGTGCCCCAGCATTTT.

CDR3 region: CASSQRLGSYNEQFF. The CDR3 nucleotides are TGCGCCAGCAGCCAAAGACTAGGCTCCTACAATGAGCAGTTCTTC. V gene TRBV4-1 combines with J gene TRBJ2-1; D is possibly TRBD2 (6 bases). CDR3 length: 15 amino acids. Trimming cost V 2 bases and J 0 bases, with 8 bases left between them. CDR1 and CDR2 from the germline V gene are MGHRA and YSYEKL.

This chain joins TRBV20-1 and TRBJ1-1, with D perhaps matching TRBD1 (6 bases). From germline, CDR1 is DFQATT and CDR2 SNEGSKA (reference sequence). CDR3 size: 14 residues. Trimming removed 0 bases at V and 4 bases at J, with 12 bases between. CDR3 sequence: CSAREGGDGTEAFF. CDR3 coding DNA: TGCAGTGCTAGAGAGGGGGGCGACGGCACTGAAGCTTTCTTT.

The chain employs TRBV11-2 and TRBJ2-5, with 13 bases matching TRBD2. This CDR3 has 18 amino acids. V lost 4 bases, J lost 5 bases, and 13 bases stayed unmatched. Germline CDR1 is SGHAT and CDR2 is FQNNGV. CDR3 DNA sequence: TGTGCCAGCAGCTCAGGGACTAGCGGGATAAGTTTGCTCGAGACCCAGTACTTC. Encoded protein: CASSSGTSGISLLETQYF.

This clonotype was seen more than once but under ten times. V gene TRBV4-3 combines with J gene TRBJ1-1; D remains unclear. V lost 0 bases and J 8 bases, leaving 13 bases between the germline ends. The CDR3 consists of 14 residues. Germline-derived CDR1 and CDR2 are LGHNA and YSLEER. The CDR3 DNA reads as TGCGCCAGCAGCCAAGATTTAAGGTTGGGGGAAGCTTTCTTT. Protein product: CASSQDLRLGEAFF.

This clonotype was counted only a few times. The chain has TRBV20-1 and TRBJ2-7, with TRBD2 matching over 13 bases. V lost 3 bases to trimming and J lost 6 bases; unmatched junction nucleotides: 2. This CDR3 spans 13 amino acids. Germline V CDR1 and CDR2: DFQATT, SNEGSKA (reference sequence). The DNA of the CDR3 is TGCAGTGCTAGTCGACTAGCGGGGGGCGAGCAGTACTTC. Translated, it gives CSASRLAGGEQYF.

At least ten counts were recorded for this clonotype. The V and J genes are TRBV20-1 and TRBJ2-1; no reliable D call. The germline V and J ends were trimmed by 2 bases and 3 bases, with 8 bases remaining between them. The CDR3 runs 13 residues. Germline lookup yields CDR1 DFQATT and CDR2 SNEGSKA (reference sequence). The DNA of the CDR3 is TGCAGTGCTAGAAGCCTAAACTACAATGAGCAGTTCTTC. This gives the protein CSARSLNYNEQFF.

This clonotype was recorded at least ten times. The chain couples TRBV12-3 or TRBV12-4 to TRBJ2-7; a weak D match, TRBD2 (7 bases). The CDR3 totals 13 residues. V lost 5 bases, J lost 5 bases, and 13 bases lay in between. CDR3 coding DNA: TGTGCCAGCAGTCCCCGGGGGGCCGACGAGCAGTACTTC. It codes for CASSPRGADEQYF.

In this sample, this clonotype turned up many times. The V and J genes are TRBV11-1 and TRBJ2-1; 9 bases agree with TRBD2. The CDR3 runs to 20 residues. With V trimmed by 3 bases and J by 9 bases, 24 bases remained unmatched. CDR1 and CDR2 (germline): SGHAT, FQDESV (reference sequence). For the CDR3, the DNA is TGTGCCAGCAGCTTGAGGCCTGCTAGCGGGACGCCCCTCTTAAATGGTGAGCAGTTCTTC. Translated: CASSLRPASGTPLLNGEQFF.

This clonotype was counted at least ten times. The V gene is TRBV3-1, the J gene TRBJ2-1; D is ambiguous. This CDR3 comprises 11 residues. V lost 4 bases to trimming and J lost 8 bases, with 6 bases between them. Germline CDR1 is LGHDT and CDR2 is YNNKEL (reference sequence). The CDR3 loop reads CASSLSHEQFF. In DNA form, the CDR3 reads TGTGCCAGCAGCCTCTCCCATGAGCAGTTCTTC.

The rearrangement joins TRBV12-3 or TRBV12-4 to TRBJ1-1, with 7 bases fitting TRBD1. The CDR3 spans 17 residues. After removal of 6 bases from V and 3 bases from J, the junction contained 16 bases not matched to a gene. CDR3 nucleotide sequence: TGTGCCAGCAGCTCCGGGACAGTCGGGGATATGGACACTGAAGCTTTCTTT. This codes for CASSSGTVGDMDTEAFF.

As DNA, the CDR3 is TGTGCCAGCAGCTCTACCCAGTTGGACTACCCTAGCTCCTACAATGAGCAGTTCTTC. It translates to CASSSTQLDYPSSYNEQFF. The V gene is TRBV14, the J gene TRBJ2-1; a possible D gene is TRBD2 (6 bases). V gave up 5 bases and J gave up 0 bases, with 23 bases separating them. This CDR3 contains 19 residues. Germline values: CDR1 SGHDN, CDR2 FVKESK. Drawing the rest from reference TRBV14 and TRBJ2-1, the complete variable domain is EAGVTQFPSHSVIEKGQTVTLRCDPISGHDNLYWYRRVMGKEIKFLLHFVKESKQDESGMPNNRFLAERTGGTYSTLKVQPAELEDSGVYFCASSSTQLDYPSSYNEQFFGPGTRLTVL.

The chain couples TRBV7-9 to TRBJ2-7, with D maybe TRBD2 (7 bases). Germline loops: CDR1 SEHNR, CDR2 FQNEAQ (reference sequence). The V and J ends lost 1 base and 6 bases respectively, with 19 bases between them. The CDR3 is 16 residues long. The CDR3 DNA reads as TGTGCCAGCAGCTTAGAACTGGGGGGGCCGGGGGGCGAGCAGTACTTC. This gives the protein CASSLELGGPGGEQYF.

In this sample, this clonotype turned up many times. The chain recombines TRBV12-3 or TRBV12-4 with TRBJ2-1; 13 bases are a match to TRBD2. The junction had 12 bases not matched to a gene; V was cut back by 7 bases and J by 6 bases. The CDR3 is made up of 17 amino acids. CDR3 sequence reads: CASNLRTSGSWFNEQFF. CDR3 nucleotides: TGTGCCAGCAACCTCCGGACTAGCGGGAGTTGGTTCAATGAGCAGTTCTTC.

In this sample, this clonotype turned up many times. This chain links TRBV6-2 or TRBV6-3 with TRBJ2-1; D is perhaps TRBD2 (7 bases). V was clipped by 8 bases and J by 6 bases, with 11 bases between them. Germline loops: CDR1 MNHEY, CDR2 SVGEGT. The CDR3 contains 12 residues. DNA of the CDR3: TGTGCCAGCGGAGGGGGGGGCAATGAGCAGTTCTTC. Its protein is CASGGGGNEQFF.

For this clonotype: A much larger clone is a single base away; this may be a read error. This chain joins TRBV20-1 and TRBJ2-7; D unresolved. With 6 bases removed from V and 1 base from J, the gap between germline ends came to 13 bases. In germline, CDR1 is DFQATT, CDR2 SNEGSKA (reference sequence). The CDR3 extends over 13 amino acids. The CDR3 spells CSAKSRQSYEQYF. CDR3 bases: TGCAGTGCAAAGTCGAGGCAGTCCTACGAGCAGTACTTC.

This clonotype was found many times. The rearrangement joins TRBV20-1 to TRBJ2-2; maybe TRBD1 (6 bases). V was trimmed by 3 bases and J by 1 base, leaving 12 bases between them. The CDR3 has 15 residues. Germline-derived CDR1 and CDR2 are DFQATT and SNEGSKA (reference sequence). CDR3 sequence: CSARRGRWNTGELFF. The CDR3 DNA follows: TGCAGTGCTAGGAGGGGGAGATGGAACACCGGGGAGCTGTTTTTT.

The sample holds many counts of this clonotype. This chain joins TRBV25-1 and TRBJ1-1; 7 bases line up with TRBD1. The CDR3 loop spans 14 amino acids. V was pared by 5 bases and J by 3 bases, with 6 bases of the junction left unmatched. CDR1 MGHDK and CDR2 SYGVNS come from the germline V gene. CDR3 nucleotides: TGTGCCAGCAGTCAGGGGGGCAGATACACTGAAGCTTTCTTT. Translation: CASSQGGRYTEAFF.

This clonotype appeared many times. In DNA, the CDR3 is TGTGCCAGCAGTTTCACAACTAGCGGGACCGGTAATGAGCAGTTCTTC. Translating it yields CASSFTTSGTGNEQFF. The chain combines TRBV27 with TRBJ2-1, with 10 bases identical to TRBD2. CDR1 is MNHEY, CDR2 SMNVEV, per germline (reference sequence). Trimming took 3 bases from V and 7 from J; bases not matched to a gene: 9. The length of the CDR3 is 16 residues.

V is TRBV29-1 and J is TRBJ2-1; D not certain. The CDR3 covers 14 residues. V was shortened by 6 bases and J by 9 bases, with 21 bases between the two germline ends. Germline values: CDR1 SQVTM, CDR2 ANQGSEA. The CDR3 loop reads CSVGRELMGVEQFF. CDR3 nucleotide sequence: TGCAGCGTAGGTCGTGAGCTGATGGGCGTTGAGCAGTTCTTC.

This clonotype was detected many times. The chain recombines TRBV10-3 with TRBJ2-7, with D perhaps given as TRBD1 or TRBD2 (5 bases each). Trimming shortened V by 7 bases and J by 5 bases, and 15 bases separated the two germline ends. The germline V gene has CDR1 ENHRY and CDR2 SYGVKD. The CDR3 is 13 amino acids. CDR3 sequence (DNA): TGTGCCATCAATCCGGGGATAGGGGACGAGCAGTACTTC. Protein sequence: CAINPGIGDEQYF.

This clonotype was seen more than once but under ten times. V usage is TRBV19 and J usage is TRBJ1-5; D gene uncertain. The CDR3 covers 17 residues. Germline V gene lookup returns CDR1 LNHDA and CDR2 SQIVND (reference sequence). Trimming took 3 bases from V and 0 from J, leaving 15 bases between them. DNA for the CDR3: TGTGCCAGTAGTATCCCGGTAAATGTGAATAGCAATCAGCCCCAGCATTTT. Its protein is CASSIPVNVNSNQPQHF.

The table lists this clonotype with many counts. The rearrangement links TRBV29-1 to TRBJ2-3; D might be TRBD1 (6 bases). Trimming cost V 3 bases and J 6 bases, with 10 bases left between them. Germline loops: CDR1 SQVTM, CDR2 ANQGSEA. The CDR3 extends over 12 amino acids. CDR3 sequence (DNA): TGCAGCGTTGACAGGGGTTCGGATACGCAGTATTTT. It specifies CSVDRGSDTQYF.

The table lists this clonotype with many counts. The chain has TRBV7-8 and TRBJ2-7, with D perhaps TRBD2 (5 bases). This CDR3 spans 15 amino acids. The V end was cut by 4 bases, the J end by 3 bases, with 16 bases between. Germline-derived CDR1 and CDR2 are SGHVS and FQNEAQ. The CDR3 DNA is TGTGCCAGCAGCTGGCAGCGTGGAGGTTACTACGAGCAGTACTTC. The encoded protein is CASSWQRGGYYEQYF.

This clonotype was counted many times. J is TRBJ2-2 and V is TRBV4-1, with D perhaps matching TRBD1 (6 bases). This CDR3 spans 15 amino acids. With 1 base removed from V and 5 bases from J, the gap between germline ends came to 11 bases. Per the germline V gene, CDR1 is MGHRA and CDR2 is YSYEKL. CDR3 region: CASSQAGQSTGELFF. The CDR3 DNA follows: TGCGCCAGCAGCCAAGCTGGACAGTCTACCGGGGAGCTGTTTTTT.